This T cell receptor (beta chain) was sequenced for a study of T cell responses to AZD1222 COVID-19 vaccine. The CDR3 has 13 amino acids. The V segment lost 4 bases and the J segment 6 bases; nucleotides outside the gene matches: 5. The germline V gene has CDR1 MDHEN and CDR2 SYDVKM. Samples with a second dose at about 4 or about 12 weeks were pooled together. Here immunoSEQ multiplex PCR was the method, and the copy in TCRdb shows in-frame clones only, minus some. Of 150,000 to 200,000 clones listed, 85% to 95% are singletons. The source of this sequence is an adult who received the AZD1222 COVID-19 vaccine. The sequences come from peripheral blood, collected 28 days after the second AZD1222 dose. This chain joins TRBV28 and TRBJ1-2, with TRBD1 matching over 7 bases. The CDR3 here is CASSSGQDHGYTF. The DNA for the CDR3 is TGTGCCAGCAGTTCAGGACAGGATCATGGCTACACCTTC.